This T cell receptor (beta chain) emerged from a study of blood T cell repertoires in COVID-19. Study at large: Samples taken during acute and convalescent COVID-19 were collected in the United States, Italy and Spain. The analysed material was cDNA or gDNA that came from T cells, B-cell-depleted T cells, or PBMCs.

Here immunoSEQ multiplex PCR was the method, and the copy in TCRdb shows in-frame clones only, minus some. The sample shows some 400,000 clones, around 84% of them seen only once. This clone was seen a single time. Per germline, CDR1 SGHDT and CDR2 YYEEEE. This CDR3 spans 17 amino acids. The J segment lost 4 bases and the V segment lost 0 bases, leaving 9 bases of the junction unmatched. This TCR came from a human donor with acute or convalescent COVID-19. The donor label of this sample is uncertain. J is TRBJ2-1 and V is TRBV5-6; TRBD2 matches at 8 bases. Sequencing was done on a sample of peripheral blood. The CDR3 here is CASSLGPGLGPYNEQFF. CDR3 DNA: TGTGCCAGCAGCTTGGGGCCGGGACTAGGGCCTTACAATGAGCAGTTCTTC.